The 27 T cell receptor beta chains below come from one sample, sequenced in a study of blood T cell repertoires in COVID-19. Clones were read by immunoSEQ multiplex PCR, and TCRdb kept only the in-frame ones, dropping some. The sample carries about 180,000 clones, 87% recorded once. The sample was peripheral blood. Receptors originate from a woman in her forties or fifties with acute or convalescent COVID-19.

V is TRBV27 and J is TRBJ2-7, with 9 nucleotides matching TRBD2. Germline V CDR1 and CDR2: MNHEY, SMNVEV (reference sequence). CDR3 length: 13 residues. After removal of 8 bases from V and 3 bases from J, the junction contained 5 bases not matched to a gene. DNA of the CDR3: TGTGCCAGCCGGTATAGCGGGAGCTACGAGCAGTACTTC. Amino acid sequence: CASRYSGSYEQYF.

The chain employs TRBV30 and TRBJ1-2; D is undetermined. CDR1 and CDR2 from the germline V gene are GTSNPN and SVGIG (reference sequence). The CDR3 runs 11 residues. Trimming left V 4 bases short and J 4 bases short, with 7 bases between. CDR3 loop: CAWTGGYGYTF. The CDR3 DNA is TGTGCCTGGACGGGAGGCTATGGCTACACCTTC.

The chain has TRBV5-4 and TRBJ2-3; TRBD1 is a possible D gene (6 bases). Trimming pared 4 bases from V and 4 bases from J, leaving 13 bases between. The CDR3 loop spans 14 amino acids. CDR1 is SGHNT, CDR2 YYREEE, per germline (reference sequence). CDR3 sequence (DNA): TGTGCCAGCAGCGGCCGGCAGGGGCCAGATACGCAGTATTTT. Its translation: CASSGRQGPDTQYF.

The chain has TRBV5-4 and TRBJ2-3; D remains ambiguous. The V gene lost 4 bases and the J gene lost 5 bases, with 8 bases spanning the gap. CDR3 length: 12 amino acids. The V gene's germline CDR1 is SGHNT and CDR2 YYREEE (reference sequence). CDR3 region: CASSLVLDTQYF. For the CDR3, the DNA is TGTGCCAGCAGCCTCGTTTTAGATACGCAGTATTTT.

This sequence joins TRBV15 and TRBJ2-6, with no clear D. V was shortened by 5 bases and J by 0 bases, with 8 bases between the two germline ends. Germline CDR1 LNHNV, CDR2 YYDKDF (reference sequence). The CDR3 is 15 amino acids. CDR3 in amino acids: CATSRTSSGANVLTF. CDR3 nucleotides: TGTGCCACCAGCCGAACTTCCTCTGGGGCCAACGTCCTGACTTTC.

This sequence joins TRBV30 and TRBJ2-3; a weak D match, TRBD2 (6 bases). Germline loops: CDR1 GTSNPN, CDR2 SVGIG (reference sequence). The CDR3 extends over 15 amino acids. V lost 4 bases, J lost 0 bases, and 14 bases lay in between. The CDR3 DNA reads as TGTGCCTGGAATCGTCTAGCGTTGAGCACAGATACGCAGTATTTT. It yields the protein CAWNRLALSTDTQYF.

The chain recombines TRBV21-1 with TRBJ1-2; TRBD1, the D gene given by the table, was not confirmed from the DNA. TRBV21-1 is labeled a pseudogene. CDR3 length equals 13 residues. DNA of the CDR3: TGTGCCAGCAGCAAAGAAGGGGGCGGTGGCTACACCTTC. It specifies CASSKEGGGGYTF.

The rearrangement links TRBV9 to TRBJ1-6; 7 bases map to TRBD1. In germline, CDR1 is SGDLS, CDR2 YYNGEE. Trimming cost V 3 bases and J 6 bases; bases outside gene matches: 9. This CDR3 comprises 16 residues. The CDR3 is CASSASPGTANSPLHF. The CDR3 region has the DNA TGTGCCAGCAGCGCCTCTCCCGGGACAGCTAATTCACCCCTCCACTTT.

This clone was seen a few times. V is TRBV5-1 and J is TRBJ2-5, with D possibly being TRBD2 (6 bases). The germline CDR1 and CDR2 sequences are SGHRS and YFSETQ. The CDR3 extends over 14 amino acids. The V end was cut by 4 bases, the J end by 2 bases, with 12 bases between. This CDR3 reads CASSTGLNQETQYF. The CDR3 nucleotides are TGCGCCAGCAGCACGGGACTGAATCAAGAGACCCAGTACTTC.

This clone is a singleton in its sample. This sequence joins TRBV21-1 and TRBJ2-7; the table's TRBD2 call for D was not verified on the DNA. TRBV21-1 is noted as a pseudogene. CDR3 length equals 17 residues. The CDR3 loop reads CASSGSLLAGKSYEQYF. The CDR3, as DNA: TGTGCCAGCAGCGGATCCCTACTAGCGGGAAAGTCCTACGAGCAGTACTTC.

This chain links TRBV7-2 with TRBJ1-5; D is perhaps TRBD1 (5 bases). Trimming stripped 3 bases from V and 5 bases from J, with 11 bases between. The CDR3 has 14 amino acids. The germline gives CDR1 SGHTA, CDR2 FQGNSA. CDR3 sequence reads: CASSLGQIYQPQHF. The CDR3 DNA reads TGTGCCAGCAGCTTGGGGCAGATCTATCAGCCCCAGCATTTT.

This clone was found a few times. This chain connects TRBV10-2 to TRBJ1-4; 9 bases agree with TRBD1. The germline V gene encodes CDR1 WSHSY and CDR2 SAAADI. This CDR3 has 15 amino acids. V shed 4 bases and J 6 bases; nucleotides not matched to a gene: 6. The CDR3 DNA follows: TGCGCCAGCAGTGGCCCGGGACAGGGAGATGAAAAACTGTTTTTT. Protein product: CASSGPGQGDEKLFF.

The chain combines TRBV11-2 with TRBJ1-2; tentatively, D is TRBD1 (6 bases). The CDR3 extends over 15 amino acids. The V gene's germline CDR1 is SGHAT and CDR2 FQNNGV. The ends were cut back, 1 base at V and 4 bases at J, with 13 bases in the middle. The CDR3 bases are TGTGCCAGCAGCTTAGCAGGGGATCGGGTCTATGGCTACACCTTC. Its translation: CASSLAGDRVYGYTF.

This clone was counted once. The rearrangement joins TRBV5-5 to TRBJ2-5; 12 nucleotides align to TRBD2. This CDR3 is built from 18 residues. J was trimmed by 4 bases and V by 4 bases; bases with no gene match: 14. Germline loops: CDR1 SGHKS, CDR2 YYEKEE (reference sequence). The CDR3 here is CASSTTSGGGRGRETQYF. In DNA, the CDR3 is TGTGCCAGCAGCACGACTAGCGGGGGCGGCCGTGGGCGAGAGACCCAGTACTTC.

This clone was seen a few times. The V call is TRBV6-6, the J call TRBJ1-2; no reliable D call. V lost 6 bases and J lost 0, with 17 bases in between. Germline CDR1 reads MNHNY; CDR2 reads SVGAGI (reference sequence). This CDR3 is built from 16 residues. CDR3 sequence: CASSPLIGGANYGYTF. CDR3 DNA: TGTGCCAGCAGCCCCCTTATAGGTGGAGCTAACTATGGCTACACCTTC.

This clone was observed once. The CDR3 reads CASNRLAGGNEQFF. The CDR3 DNA is TGTGCCAGCAATCGTCTAGCGGGAGGCAATGAGCAGTTCTTC. The chain links TRBV7-9 to TRBJ2-1; 11 bases map to TRBD2. Germline lookup yields CDR1 SEHNR and CDR2 FQNEAQ (reference sequence). The trim removed 7 bases at V and 6 bases at J, leaving 5 bases unmatched. The CDR3 totals 14 residues.

This rearrangement joins TRBV7-8 to TRBJ1-5; 7 bases match TRBD1. After removal of 5 bases from V and 2 bases from J, the junction contained 0 bases not matched to a gene. Germline-derived CDR1 and CDR2 are SGHVS and FQNEAQ. The CDR3 runs to 13 residues. The CDR3 is CASSGTGNQPQHF. DNA for the CDR3: TGTGCCAGCAGCGGGACAGGCAATCAGCCCCAGCATTTT.

The chain carries TRBV6-2 or TRBV6-3 and TRBJ2-1, with a tentative D call TRBD1 (5 bases). CDR1 and CDR2 from the germline V gene are MNHEY and SVGEGT. V lost 4 bases, J lost 3 bases, and 13 bases lay in between. The CDR3 is made up of 15 amino acids. CDR3 sequence (DNA): TGTGCCAGCAGTTCCCATGGGGCAGACTACAATGAGCAGTTCTTC. It translates to CASSSHGADYNEQFF.

V gene TRBV9 combines with J gene TRBJ1-6; no clear D gene. Trimming removed 4 bases from V and 8 bases from J, with 16 bases in between. Germline V CDR1 and CDR2: SGDLS, YYNGEE. The CDR3 length is 15 residues. The CDR3 loop reads CASSTYGDSHSPLHF. CDR3 DNA: TGTGCCAGCAGCACCTACGGGGATAGTCATTCACCCCTCCACTTT. The full variable domain, with the rest looked up from reference TRBV9 and TRBJ1-6, is DSGVTQTPKHLITATGQRVTLRCSPRSGDLSVYWYQQSLDQGLQFLIQYYNGEERAKGNILERFSAQQFPDLHSELNLSSLELGDSALYFCASSTYGDSHSPLHFGNGTRLTVT.

The chain employs TRBV7-9 and TRBJ2-1; possible D gene TRBD2, 6 bases. CDR1 is SEHNR, CDR2 FQNEAQ, per germline (reference sequence). The length of the CDR3 is 15 residues. The V end lost 5 bases, the J end lost 8 bases, and 19 bases lay between the germline ends. The CDR3 DNA reads as TGTGCCAGCAGCCGGGTTGGCGGGGATGGAGATGAGCAGTTCTTC. It codes for CASSRVGGDGDEQFF. The complete variable domain, with remaining parts taken from reference TRBV7-9 and TRBJ2-1, reads DTGVSQNPRHKITKRGQNVTFRCDPISEHNRLYWYRQTLGQGPEFLTYFQNEAQLEKSRLLSDRFSAERPKGSFSTLEIQRTEQGDSAMYLCASSRVGGDGDEQFFGPGTRLTVL.

The J gene is TRBJ1-1, the V gene TRBV19, with TRBD1 identical over 8 bases. Germline CDR1 is LNHDA and CDR2 is SQIVND (reference sequence). V lost 5 bases, J lost 4 bases, and 6 bases stayed unmatched. The CDR3 has 14 amino acids. CDR3 DNA sequence: TGTGCCAGTAGTCGGACAGGGTTGGGCACTGAAGCTTTCTTT. Translating it yields CASSRTGLGTEAFF.

The CDR3 loop reads CASSPGQHYNSPLHF. The DNA for the CDR3 is TGTGCCAGCTCACCGGGGCAACACTATAATTCACCCCTCCACTTT. V and J are TRBV18 and TRBJ1-6; possibly TRBD1 for D (5 bases). V lost 3 bases and J lost 3, with 9 bases in between. Germline loops: CDR1 KGHSH, CDR2 LQKENI. The CDR3 consists of 15 residues.

V is TRBV12-2 and J is TRBJ1-2; the table's D call TRBD1 went unverified against the DNA. TRBV12-2 is labeled a pseudogene. The CDR3 is made up of 15 amino acids. This CDR3 reads CASRLDTGVIYGYTF. In DNA form, the CDR3 reads TGTGCAAGTCGCTTAGATACAGGGGTTATCTATGGCTACACCTTC.

This sequence joins TRBV4-3 and TRBJ1-2; TRBD1 is a possible D gene (6 bases). Trimming pared 0 bases from V and 4 bases from J, leaving 12 bases between. This CDR3 region has 15 residues. Germline-derived CDR1 and CDR2 are LGHNA and YSLEER. CDR3 in amino acids: CASSQELGRGYGYTF. DNA for the CDR3: TGCGCCAGCAGCCAAGAACTCGGCAGGGGCTATGGCTACACCTTC.

V is TRBV10-3 and J is TRBJ2-5, with 9 bases identical to TRBD1. Germline loops: CDR1 ENHRY, CDR2 SYGVKD. V was pared by 6 bases and J by 5 bases, with 10 bases of the junction left unmatched. The CDR3 consists of 15 residues. The CDR3 loop reads CAIRGPGQGLETQYF. The DNA for the CDR3 is TGTGCCATCAGGGGCCCGGGACAGGGTCTGGAGACCCAGTACTTC.

The rearrangement joins TRBV5-4 to TRBJ1-3; D remains ambiguous. V shed 0 bases and J shed 4 bases, with 5 bases lying between them. Germline values: CDR1 SGHNT, CDR2 YYREEE (reference sequence). The CDR3 contains 13 residues. Here the CDR3 reads CASSLGAGNTIYF. CDR3 DNA: TGTGCCAGCAGCTTGGGTGCGGGAAACACCATATATTTT.

The chain is built from TRBV30 and TRBJ2-1, with 8 nucleotides matching TRBD2. The CDR3 sequence is 17 residues long. Germline CDR1 GTSNPN, CDR2 SVGIG (reference sequence). The V segment lost 5 bases and the J segment 4 bases; nucleotides outside the gene matches: 16. The CDR3 reads CAWCRGGSTSSYNEQFF. For the CDR3, the DNA is TGTGCCTGGTGTCGCGGGGGGTCCACGAGCTCTTACAATGAGCAGTTCTTC. Full variable domain (outside the CDR3, taken from reference TRBV30 and TRBJ2-1): SQTIHQWPATLVQPVGSPLSLECTVEGTSNPNLYWYRQAAGRGLQLLFYSVGIGQISSEVPQNLSASRPQDRQFILSSKKLLLSDSGFYLCAWCRGGSTSSYNEQFFGPGTRLTVL.